These 27 T cell receptor beta chains were all obtained from the same sample, sequenced in a study of cytomegalovirus exposure and HLA in healthy donors. The PCR contained 60 Vbeta and 13 Jbeta primers. The repertoire was sequenced with immunoSEQ multiplex PCR; TCRdb's copy has only in-frame clones and lacks some. This sample has roughly 100,000 clones, with roughly 76% found just once. Material for sequencing was PBMCs. The receptors derive from a woman in her forties or fifties in good health and CMV-seropositive.

In the case of this clone: Other DNA sequences in this specimen translate into the identical CDR3. The CDR3 sequence: CASSLGQGAYEQYF. CDR3 nucleotides: TGTGCCAGCAGCTTGGGACAGGGGGCGTACGAGCAGTACTTC. This chain links TRBV5-4 with TRBJ2-7, with 10 bases lining up with TRBD1. J was trimmed by 4 bases and V by 0 bases; bases with no gene match: 1. This CDR3 comprises 14 residues. Germline V gene sequence: CDR1 SGHNT, CDR2 YYREEE (reference sequence).

This chain links TRBV4-3 with TRBJ2-2; tentatively, D is TRBD2 (5 bases). The CDR3 has 19 residues. Trimming left V 0 bases short and J 0 bases short, with 17 bases between. Germline lookup yields CDR1 LGHNA and CDR2 YSLEER. CDR3 protein: CASSQDPSYGAANTGELFF. The CDR3 region has the DNA TGCGCCAGCAGCCAAGATCCCTCTTATGGAGCGGCGAACACCGGGGAGCTGTTTTTT.

This clone was counted a single time. The rearrangement joins TRBV7-2 to TRBJ2-7; the match to TRBD1 covers 11 bases. Unmatched junction bases numbered 6, after V lost 1 base and J lost 4 bases. The CDR3 has 16 amino acids. Germline V gene data show CDR1 as SGHTA and CDR2 as FQGNSA. CDR3 protein: CASSLVGQGAGYEQYF. The CDR3 DNA follows: TGTGCCAGCAGCTTAGTAGGACAGGGGGCTGGGTACGAGCAGTACTTC.

About this clone itself: Other DNA sequences in this specimen translate into the identical CDR3. The rearrangement joins TRBV15 to TRBJ1-1; D gene ambiguous. Germline V gives CDR1 LNHNV, CDR2 YYDKDF (reference sequence). The length of the CDR3 is 15 residues. The V and J ends lost 7 bases and 0 bases respectively, with 15 bases between them. The CDR3 region is CATTGLGLMNTEAFF. CDR3 DNA sequence: TGTGCCACCACCGGGTTAGGACTGATGAACACTGAAGCTTTCTTT.

This clone was observed a handful of times. Its ends do not fully match the called genes, so a read error is possible. In nucleotides, the CDR3 is TGTGCCAGCACTTACCGGGACAGGGTCTACGAGCAGTACTTC. It translates to CASTYRDRVYEQYF. The V and J genes are TRBV6-6 and TRBJ2-7, with 9 bases fitting TRBD1. Germline V gene data show CDR1 as MNHNY and CDR2 as SVGAGI (reference sequence). This CDR3 is built from 14 residues.

V is TRBV9 and J is TRBJ2-2; tentatively, D is TRBD2 (6 bases). Germline V lookup: CDR1 SGDLS, CDR2 YYNGEE. The CDR3 totals 15 residues. V shed 2 bases and J shed 5 bases, with 13 bases lying between them. The chain's CDR3 is CASSVVGGETGELFF. The DNA of the CDR3 is TGTGCCAGCAGCGTTGTCGGGGGTGAGACCGGGGAGCTGTTTTTT.

The chain joins TRBV2 to TRBJ2-7; 7 bases are a match to TRBD2. Germline V lookup: CDR1 SNHLY, CDR2 FYNNEI. Losses at the gene ends were 4 bases for V and 3 bases for J; bases not matched to a gene: 12. This CDR3 has 16 residues. The CDR3: CASSGTLTSRRYEQYF. In DNA, the CDR3 is TGTGCCAGCAGTGGGACCTTGACTAGCCGTCGCTACGAGCAGTACTTC.

This chain links TRBV9 with TRBJ2-5, with TRBD2 matching 8 bases. Germline CDR1 reads SGDLS; CDR2 reads YYNGEE. J was trimmed by 5 bases and V by 0 bases; bases with no gene match: 9. CDR3 length: 16 residues. CDR3 loop: CASSVARAGGMETQYF. The CDR3 nucleotides read TGTGCCAGCAGCGTAGCTCGGGCGGGGGGTATGGAGACCCAGTACTTC.

The chain recombines TRBV27 with TRBJ2-7; D possibly corresponds to TRBD1 (5 bases). Germline V gene lookup returns CDR1 MNHEY and CDR2 SMNVEV (reference sequence). The germline V and J ends were trimmed by 5 bases and 10 bases, with 18 bases remaining between them. The CDR3 contains 13 residues. The CDR3 region is CASSLIKNRPQYF. Written as DNA, the CDR3 is TGTGCCAGCAGTCTAATTAAAAACAGGCCTCAGTACTTC.

The chain joins TRBV5-1 to TRBJ2-1; D is possibly TRBD2 (6 bases). The germline V gene has CDR1 SGHRS and CDR2 YFSETQ. CDR3 length: 15 amino acids. The V end was cut by 4 bases, the J end by 5 bases, with 16 bases between. CDR3 bases: TGCGCCAGCAGCCTGGGACTCTCCGGAAACAATGAGCAGTTCTTC. Protein product: CASSLGLSGNNEQFF.

This clone has a handful of counts. J is TRBJ1-1 and V is TRBV7-2; the D gene is possibly TRBD1 (5 bases). CDR1 is SGHTA, CDR2 FQGNSA, per germline. The CDR3 runs to 13 residues. Trimming left V 2 bases short and J 1 base short, with 5 bases between. CDR3 loop: CASSLRGNTEAFF. The CDR3 DNA sequence: TGTGCCAGCAGCTTAAGGGGGAACACTGAAGCTTTCTTT.

The chain couples TRBV28 to TRBJ1-6; D possibly corresponds to TRBD1 (6 bases). The CDR3 is made up of 15 amino acids. Germline V gene data show CDR1 as MDHEN and CDR2 as SYDVKM. Trimming took 1 base from V and 8 from J, leaving 12 bases between them. CDR3 sequence reads: CASSLFRQGYSPLHF. DNA of the CDR3: TGTGCCAGCAGTTTATTTCGGCAGGGGTATTCACCCCTCCACTTT.

The chain employs TRBV28 and TRBJ2-5; D might be TRBD1 (5 bases). The J call may be incorrect, as the DNA end agrees better with TRBJ2-7. The CDR3 length is 12 residues. Germline CDR1 reads MDHEN; CDR2 reads SYDVKM. CDR3 nucleotide sequence: TGTGCCAGCAATCAGGGCGCCTACGAGCAGTACTTC. Translating it yields CASNQGAYEQYF.

The chain has TRBV5-1 and TRBJ2-5; D gene ambiguous. V was cut by 1 base and J by 5 bases, with 12 bases left in between. CDR1 SGHRS and CDR2 YFSETQ come from the germline V gene. CDR3 length: 14 amino acids. The chain's CDR3 is CASSLIPGGETQYF. The CDR3 region has the DNA TGCGCCAGCAGCTTGATACCGGGTGGGGAGACCCAGTACTTC.

This clone was observed a few times. The chain has TRBV6-1 and TRBJ1-1; D is ambiguous. This CDR3 is 14 amino acids long. Germline loops: CDR1 MNHNS, CDR2 SASEGT. Trimming stripped 7 bases from V and 2 bases from J, with 14 bases between. CDR3 DNA: TGTGCCAGCAACCCAGCGGCCTACAACACTGAAGCTTTCTTT. This translates into CASNPAAYNTEAFF.

CDR3 residues: CASSRTGTEAFF. The CDR3 DNA sequence: TGCGCCAGCAGCCGAACAGGAACTGAAGCTTTCTTT. The V gene is TRBV4-3, the J gene TRBJ1-1; tentatively, D is TRBD1 (5 bases). Germline assignment: CDR1 LGHNA and CDR2 YSLEER. This CDR3 has 12 amino acids. V lost 4 bases, J lost 5 bases, and 8 bases lay in between.

The gene calls are TRBV7-2 and TRBJ1-2; 7 bases are shared with TRBD1. The CDR3 runs 15 residues. The germline V gene has CDR1 SGHTA and CDR2 FQGNSA. With 5 bases clipped from V and 5 bases from J, the junction kept 11 bases outside the gene matches. In nucleotides, the CDR3 is TGTGCCAGCAGCCAGCCCGGGACAGCGAGATATGGCTACACCTTC. Translation gives CASSQPGTARYGYTF.

This chain links TRBV6-1 with TRBJ1-1, with 7 bases matching TRBD1. CDR3 length equals 14 residues. CDR1 is MNHNS, CDR2 SASEGT, per germline. V shed 7 bases and J 10 bases; nucleotides not matched to a gene: 15. CDR3 DNA sequence: TGTGCCAGCACCGAGGGGGGACAGAGGGTGACAGCTTTCTTT. The encoded protein is CASTEGGQRVTAFF.

V usage is TRBV7-2 and J usage is TRBJ2-5; TRBD1 matches at 9 bases. Trimming at V came to 4 bases and at J to 5 bases, leaving 8 bases not matched to a gene. The length of the CDR3 is 15 residues. Germline lookup yields CDR1 SGHTA and CDR2 FQGNSA. The CDR3 DNA follows: TGTGCCAGCAGCTCCAAACTAGGACAGGGGGAGACCCAGTACTTC. This translates into CASSSKLGQGETQYF. The full variable domain, with the rest looked up from reference TRBV7-2 and TRBJ2-5, is GAGVSQSPSNKVTEKGKDVELRCDPISGHTALYWYRQSLGQGLEFLIYFQGNSAPDKSGLPSDRFSAERTGGSVSTLTIQRTQQEDSAVYLCASSSKLGQGETQYFGPGTRLLVL.

V is TRBV30 and J is TRBJ2-4; TRBD2 aligns across 9 bases. Germline CDR1 and CDR2: GTSNPN and SVGIG (reference sequence). With V trimmed by 3 bases and J by 6 bases, 6 bases remained unmatched. This CDR3 comprises 14 residues. The CDR3: CAWSLAGGTNIQYF. For the CDR3, the DNA is TGTGCCTGGAGCTTGGCGGGGGGGACAAACATTCAGTACTTC.

V is TRBV6-1 and J is TRBJ1-2, with no clear D. V dropped 3 bases and J dropped 4 bases, with 15 bases sitting between them. This CDR3 contains 15 residues. CDR1 and CDR2 (germline): MNHNS, SASEGT. CDR3 protein: CASSERRGLAYGYTF. CDR3 coding DNA: TGTGCCAGCAGTGAGAGGCGAGGGCTGGCCTATGGCTACACCTTC.

This chain joins TRBV28 and TRBJ1-2, with a tentative D call TRBD1 (5 bases). Germline V gene lookup returns CDR1 MDHEN and CDR2 SYDVKM. The V gene lost 2 bases and the J gene lost 0 bases, with 19 bases spanning the gap. This CDR3 is 18 amino acids long. The CDR3 sequence is CASSLREGLGGTNYGYTF. CDR3 coding DNA: TGTGCCAGCAGTTTAAGGGAGGGGTTGGGGGGGACTAACTATGGCTACACCTTC.

V and J are TRBV2 and TRBJ1-1, with a possible D match to TRBD1 (6 bases). Germline CDR1 and CDR2: SNHLY and FYNNEI. V gave up 8 bases and J gave up 2 bases, with 18 bases separating them. The CDR3 length is 15 residues. The CDR3 sequence: CASGVQTQGNTEAFF. The CDR3 DNA follows: TGTGCCAGCGGGGTCCAAACACAGGGCAACACTGAAGCTTTCTTT.

This clone appeared a few times. V is TRBV11-3 and J is TRBJ2-1; 7 nucleotides align to TRBD1. The CDR3 consists of 15 residues. Per germline, CDR1 SGHNT and CDR2 YENEEA. J lost 0 bases, V lost 5 bases, and 4 bases had no gene match. Here the CDR3 reads CASSGRDSSYNEQFF. DNA of the CDR3: TGTGCCAGCAGCGGCCGGGACAGCTCCTACAATGAGCAGTTCTTC.

The V and J genes are TRBV28 and TRBJ2-7; possible D gene TRBD1, 6 bases. The CDR3 has 14 amino acids. Germline V gene sequence: CDR1 MDHEN, CDR2 SYDVKM. V was shortened by 6 bases and J by 3 bases, with 15 bases between the two germline ends. As DNA, the CDR3 is TGTGCCAGCAGCCCCGTGGGGGCATACTACGAGCAGTACTTC. This sequence encodes CASSPVGAYYEQYF.

This chain uses TRBV5-1 with TRBJ1-4, with D uncertain. CDR1 SGHRS and CDR2 YFSETQ come from the germline V gene. This CDR3 has 15 amino acids. The ends were cut back, 4 bases at V and 7 bases at J, with 17 bases in the middle. In nucleotides, the CDR3 is TGCGCCAGCAGCCCGAGACGGATAGCGGGTGAAAAACTGTTTTTT. Translating gives CASSPRRIAGEKLFF.

The J gene is TRBJ2-5, the V gene TRBV5-1; TRBD2 agrees at 11 bases. Germline trimming cut 3 bases from V and 5 bases from J; bases unmatched to any gene: 9. The CDR3 runs 16 residues. Germline assignment: CDR1 SGHRS and CDR2 YFSETQ. The chain's CDR3 is CASSSSASGGLETQYF. CDR3 DNA sequence: TGCGCCAGCAGCTCGTCGGCTAGCGGGGGGTTGGAGACCCAGTACTTC.